This record concerns one TCR beta chain sequence. CDR3 length: 15 residues. The V and J ends lost 2 bases and 9 bases, in that order; junction bases with no gene match: 12. Germline CDR1 reads GTSNPN; CDR2 reads SVGIG (reference sequence). Investigators isolated RNA and reverse transcribed it into cDNA to act as the sequencing template. The assay was immunoSEQ multiplex PCR, and TCRdb's table has in-frame clones only and misses some. This table holds 35,000 to 50,000 clones, roughly 92% found once. These data come from a study of CD8+ T cells in alopecia areata. About the study: Those patients who were treated received oral tofacitinib, which was given at 5 to 10 mg twice daily for moderate-to-severe alopecia areata.

The treatment was: oral pan-JAK inhibitor, 5-10 mg twice daily. Source: CD8+ T cells sorted from blood, taken at week 24, from a patient treated with tofacitinib. This receptor was obtained from a human donor with alopecia areata. This chain links TRBV30 with TRBJ2-1, with 8 bases matching TRBD2. This CDR3 is CAWSHGGALGSEQFF. The CDR3 coding sequence is TGTGCCTGGAGTCACGGGGGGGCACTAGGGAGTGAGCAGTTCTTC.